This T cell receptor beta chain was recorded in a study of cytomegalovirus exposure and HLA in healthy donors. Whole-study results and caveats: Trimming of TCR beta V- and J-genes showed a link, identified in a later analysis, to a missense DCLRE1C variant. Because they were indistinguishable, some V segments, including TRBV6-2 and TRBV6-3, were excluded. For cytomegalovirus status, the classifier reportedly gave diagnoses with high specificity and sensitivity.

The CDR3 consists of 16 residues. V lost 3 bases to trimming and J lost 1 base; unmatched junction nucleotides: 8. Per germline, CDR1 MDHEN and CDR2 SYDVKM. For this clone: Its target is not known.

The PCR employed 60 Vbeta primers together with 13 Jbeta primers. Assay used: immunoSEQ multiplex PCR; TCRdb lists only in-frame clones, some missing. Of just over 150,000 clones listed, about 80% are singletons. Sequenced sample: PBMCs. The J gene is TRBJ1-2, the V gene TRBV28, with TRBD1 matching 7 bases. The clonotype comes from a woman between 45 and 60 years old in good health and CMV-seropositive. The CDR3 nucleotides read TGTGCCAGCAGTTTGCCCCAGGGGGGTAATAACTATGGCTACACCTTC. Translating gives CASSLPQGGNNYGYTF.